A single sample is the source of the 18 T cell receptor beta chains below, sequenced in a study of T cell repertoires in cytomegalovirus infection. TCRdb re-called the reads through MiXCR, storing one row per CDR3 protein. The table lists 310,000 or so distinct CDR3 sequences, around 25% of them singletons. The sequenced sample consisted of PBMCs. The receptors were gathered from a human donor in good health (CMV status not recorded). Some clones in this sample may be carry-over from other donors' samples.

CDR3 sequence reads: CASNTPLGDQETQYF. The CDR3 DNA reads as TGTGCCAGCAACACGCCTCTGGGGGATCAAGAGACCCAGTACTTC. This chain uses TRBV2 with TRBJ2-5; D possibly uses TRBD1 or TRBD2 (5 bases each). The V end was cut by 7 bases, the J end by 2 bases, with 17 bases between. This CDR3 has 15 residues. From germline, CDR1 is SNHLY and CDR2 FYNNEI.

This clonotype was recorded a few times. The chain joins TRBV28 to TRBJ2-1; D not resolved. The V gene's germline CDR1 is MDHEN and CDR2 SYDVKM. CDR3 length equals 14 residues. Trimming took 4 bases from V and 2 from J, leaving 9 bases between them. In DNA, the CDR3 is TGTGCCAGCAGTTCCCCGATCCCCTACAATGAGCAGTTCTTC. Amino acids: CASSSPIPYNEQFF.

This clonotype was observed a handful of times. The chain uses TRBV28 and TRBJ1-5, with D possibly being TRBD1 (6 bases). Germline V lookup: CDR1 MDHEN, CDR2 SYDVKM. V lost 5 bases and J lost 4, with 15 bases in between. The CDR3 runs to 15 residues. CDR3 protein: CASSGRGTLNQPQHF. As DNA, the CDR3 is TGTGCCAGCAGTGGTAGGGGGACTTTAAATCAGCCCCAGCATTTT.

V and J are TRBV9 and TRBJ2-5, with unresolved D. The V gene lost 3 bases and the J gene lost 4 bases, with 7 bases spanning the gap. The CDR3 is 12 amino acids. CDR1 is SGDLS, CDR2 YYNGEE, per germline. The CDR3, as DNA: TGTGCCAGCAGCGGCCGGAGAGAGACCCAGTACTTC. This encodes CASSGRRETQYF.

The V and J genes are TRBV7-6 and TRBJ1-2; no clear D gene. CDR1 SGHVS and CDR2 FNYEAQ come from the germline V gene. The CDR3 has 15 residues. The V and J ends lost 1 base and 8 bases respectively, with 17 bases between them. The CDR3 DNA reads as TGTGCCAGCAGCTTAGTCCGCCATAATCCCGTCGGCTACACCTTC. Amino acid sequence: CASSLVRHNPVGYTF.

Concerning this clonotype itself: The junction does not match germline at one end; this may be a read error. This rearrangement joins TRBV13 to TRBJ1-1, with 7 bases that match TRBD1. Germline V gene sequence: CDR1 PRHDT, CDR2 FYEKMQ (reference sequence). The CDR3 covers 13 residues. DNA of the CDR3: TGCGCCAGCAGTCGAACAGGGGAAACTGAAGCTTTCTTT. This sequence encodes CASSRTGETEAFF. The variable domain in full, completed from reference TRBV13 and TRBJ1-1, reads AAGVIQSPRHLIKEKRETATLKCYPIPRHDTVYWYQQGPGQDPQFLISFYEKMQSDKGSIPDRFSAQQFSDYHSELNMSSLELGDSALYFCASSRTGETEAFFGQGTRLTVV.

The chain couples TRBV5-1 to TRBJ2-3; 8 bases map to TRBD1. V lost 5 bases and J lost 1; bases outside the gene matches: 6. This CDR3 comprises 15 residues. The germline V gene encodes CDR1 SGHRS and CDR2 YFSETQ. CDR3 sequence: CASRGRDRRTDTQYF. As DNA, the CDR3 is TGCGCCAGCAGAGGCCGGGACAGGCGCACAGATACGCAGTATTTT.

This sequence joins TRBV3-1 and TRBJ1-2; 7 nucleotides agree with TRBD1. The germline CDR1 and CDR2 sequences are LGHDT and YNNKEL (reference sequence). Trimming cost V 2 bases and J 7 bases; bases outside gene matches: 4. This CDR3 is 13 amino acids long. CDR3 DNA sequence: TGTGCCAGCAGCCAAAGGGGGACAGCTGGCTACACCTTC. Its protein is CASSQRGTAGYTF.

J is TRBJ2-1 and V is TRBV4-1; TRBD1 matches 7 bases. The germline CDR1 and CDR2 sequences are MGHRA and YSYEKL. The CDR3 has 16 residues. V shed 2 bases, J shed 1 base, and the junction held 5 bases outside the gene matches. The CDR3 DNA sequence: TGCGCCAGCAGCCAATTCACAGGGGTTTCCTACAATGAGCAGTTCTTC. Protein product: CASSQFTGVSYNEQFF.

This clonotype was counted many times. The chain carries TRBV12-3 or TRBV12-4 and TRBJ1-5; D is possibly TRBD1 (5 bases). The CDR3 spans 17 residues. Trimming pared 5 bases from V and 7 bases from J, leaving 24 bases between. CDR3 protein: CASSSTEGLALAQPQHF. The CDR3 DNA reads TGTGCCAGCAGTAGTACAGAGGGGTTAGCCCTAGCCCAGCCCCAGCATTTT.

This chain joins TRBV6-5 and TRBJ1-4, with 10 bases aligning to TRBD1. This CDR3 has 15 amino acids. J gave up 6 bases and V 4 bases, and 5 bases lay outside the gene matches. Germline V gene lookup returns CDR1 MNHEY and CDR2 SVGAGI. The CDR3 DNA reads TGTGCCAGCAGTTTCCCCGGGACAGGGGATGAAAAACTGTTTTTT. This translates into CASSFPGTGDEKLFF.

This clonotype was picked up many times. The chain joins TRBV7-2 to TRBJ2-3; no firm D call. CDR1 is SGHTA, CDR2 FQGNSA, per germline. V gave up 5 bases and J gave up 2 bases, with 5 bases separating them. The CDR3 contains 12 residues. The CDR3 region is CASSPYTDTQYF. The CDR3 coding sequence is TGTGCCAGCAGCCCTTACACAGATACGCAGTATTTT.

The CDR3 region has the DNA TGTGCCAGCAGCTTAGTAGGCAGCGGGAGGGCCTCAGATACGCAGTATTTT. Its protein is CASSLVGSGRASDTQYF. The gene calls are TRBV7-9 and TRBJ2-3, with 10 bases aligning to TRBD2. J lost 4 bases, V lost 1 base, and 8 bases had no gene match. The V gene's germline CDR1 is SEHNR and CDR2 FQNEAQ (reference sequence). The CDR3 runs to 17 residues. The whole variable domain, remainder taken from reference TRBV7-9 and TRBJ2-3, is DTGVSQNPRHKITKRGQNVTFRCDPISEHNRLYWYRQTLGQGPEFLTYFQNEAQLEKSRLLSDRFSAERPKGSFSTLEIQRTEQGDSAMYLCASSLVGSGRASDTQYFGPGTRLTVL.

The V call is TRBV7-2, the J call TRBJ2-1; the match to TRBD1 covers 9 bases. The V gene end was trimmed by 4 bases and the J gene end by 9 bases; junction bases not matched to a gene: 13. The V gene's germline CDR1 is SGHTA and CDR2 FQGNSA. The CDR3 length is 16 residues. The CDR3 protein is CASSSSGTGLRAEQFF. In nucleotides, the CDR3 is TGTGCCAGCAGCTCATCCGGGACAGGGTTACGCGCTGAGCAGTTCTTC. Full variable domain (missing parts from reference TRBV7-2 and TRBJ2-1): GAGVSQSPSNKVTEKGKDVELRCDPISGHTALYWYRQSLGQGLEFLIYFQGNSAPDKSGLPSDRFSAERTGGSVSTLTIQRTQQEDSAVYLCASSSSGTGLRAEQFFGPGTRLTVL.

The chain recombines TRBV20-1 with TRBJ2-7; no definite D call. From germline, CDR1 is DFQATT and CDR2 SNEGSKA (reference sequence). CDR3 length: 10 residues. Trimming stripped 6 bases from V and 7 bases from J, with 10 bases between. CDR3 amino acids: CSAEDLEQYF. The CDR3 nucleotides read TGCAGTGCCGAGGATCTTGAGCAGTACTTC.

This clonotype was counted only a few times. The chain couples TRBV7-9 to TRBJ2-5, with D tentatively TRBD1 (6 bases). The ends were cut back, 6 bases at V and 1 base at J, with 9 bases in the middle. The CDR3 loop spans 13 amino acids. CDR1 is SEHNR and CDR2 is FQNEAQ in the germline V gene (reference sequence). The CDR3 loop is CASRTGIQETQYF. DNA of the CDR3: TGTGCCAGCAGGACAGGTATCCAAGAGACCCAGTACTTC.

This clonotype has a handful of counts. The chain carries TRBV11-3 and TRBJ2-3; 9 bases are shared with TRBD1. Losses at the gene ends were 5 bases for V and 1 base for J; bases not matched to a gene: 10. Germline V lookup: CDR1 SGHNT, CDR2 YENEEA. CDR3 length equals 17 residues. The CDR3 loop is CASSPSRDRECTDTQYF. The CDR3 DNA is TGTGCCAGCAGCCCAAGCCGGGACAGGGAATGCACAGATACGCAGTATTTT.

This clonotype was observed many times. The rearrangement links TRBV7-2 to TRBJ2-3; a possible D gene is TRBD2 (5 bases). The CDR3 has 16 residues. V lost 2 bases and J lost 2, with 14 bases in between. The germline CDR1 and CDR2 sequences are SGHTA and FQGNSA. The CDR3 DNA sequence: TGTGCCAGCAGCTTATTCGGGGTGGGGATCACAGATACGCAGTATTTT. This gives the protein CASSLFGVGITDTQYF.